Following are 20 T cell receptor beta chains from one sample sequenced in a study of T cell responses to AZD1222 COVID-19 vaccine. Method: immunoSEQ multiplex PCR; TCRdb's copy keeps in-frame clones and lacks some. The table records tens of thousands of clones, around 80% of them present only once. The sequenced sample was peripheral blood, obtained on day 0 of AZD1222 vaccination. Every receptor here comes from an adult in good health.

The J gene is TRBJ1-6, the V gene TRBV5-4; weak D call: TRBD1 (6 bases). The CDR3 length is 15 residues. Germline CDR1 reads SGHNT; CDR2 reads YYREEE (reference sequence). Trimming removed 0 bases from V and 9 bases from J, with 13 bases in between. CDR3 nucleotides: TGTGCCAGCAGCTTGGGACAGGAACCACGTTCACCCCTCCACTTT. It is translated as CASSLGQEPRSPLHF.

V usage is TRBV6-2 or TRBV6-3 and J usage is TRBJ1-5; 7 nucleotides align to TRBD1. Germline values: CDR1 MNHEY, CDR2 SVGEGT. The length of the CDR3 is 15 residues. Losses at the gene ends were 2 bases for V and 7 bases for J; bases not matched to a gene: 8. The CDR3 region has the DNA TGTGCCAGCAGTTACCAAAGTACAGGGGCGCAGCCCCAGCATTTT. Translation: CASSYQSTGAQPQHF.

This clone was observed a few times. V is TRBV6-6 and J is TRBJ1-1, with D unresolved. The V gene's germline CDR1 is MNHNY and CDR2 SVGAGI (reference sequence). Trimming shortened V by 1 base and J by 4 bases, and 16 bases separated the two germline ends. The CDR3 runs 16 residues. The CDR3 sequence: CASSYYGPVSGTEAFF. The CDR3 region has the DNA TGTGCCAGCAGTTACTATGGGCCGGTGTCCGGCACTGAAGCTTTCTTT.

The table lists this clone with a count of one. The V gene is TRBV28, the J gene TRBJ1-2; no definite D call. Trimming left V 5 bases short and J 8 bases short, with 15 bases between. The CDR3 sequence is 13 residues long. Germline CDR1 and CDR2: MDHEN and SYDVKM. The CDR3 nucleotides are TGTGCCAGCAGTCTACGTGGTCCCCAGGGCTACACCTTC. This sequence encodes CASSLRGPQGYTF.

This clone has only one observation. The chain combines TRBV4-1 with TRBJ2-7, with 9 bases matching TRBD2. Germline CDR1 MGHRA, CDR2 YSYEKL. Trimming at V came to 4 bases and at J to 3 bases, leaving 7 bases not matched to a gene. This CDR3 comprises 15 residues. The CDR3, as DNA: TGCGCCAGCAGCCGAGGACTAGCGCCTCTCTACGAGCAGTACGTC. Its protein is CASSRGLAPLYEQYV.

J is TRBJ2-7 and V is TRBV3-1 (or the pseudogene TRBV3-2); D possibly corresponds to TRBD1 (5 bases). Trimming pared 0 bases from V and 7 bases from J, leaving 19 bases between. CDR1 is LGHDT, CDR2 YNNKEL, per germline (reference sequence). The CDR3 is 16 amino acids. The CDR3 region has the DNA TGTGCCAGCAGCCAAGATAGGGGCAGTGCCCTACGAGAGCAGTACTTC. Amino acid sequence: CASSQDRGSALREQYF.

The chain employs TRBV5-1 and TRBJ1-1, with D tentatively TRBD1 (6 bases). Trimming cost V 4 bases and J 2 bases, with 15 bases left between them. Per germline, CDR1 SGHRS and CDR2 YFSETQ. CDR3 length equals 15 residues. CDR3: CASSAGQLLNTEAFF. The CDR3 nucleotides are TGCGCCAGCAGCGCCGGACAGCTATTAAACACTGAAGCTTTCTTT.

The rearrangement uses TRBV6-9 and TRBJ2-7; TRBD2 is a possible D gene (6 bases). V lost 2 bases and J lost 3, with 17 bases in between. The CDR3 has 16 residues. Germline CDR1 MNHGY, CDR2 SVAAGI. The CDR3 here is CASSYPGLPDLYEQYV. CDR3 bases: TGTGCCAGCAGTTATCCCGGACTACCCGACCTCTACGAGCAGTACGTC.

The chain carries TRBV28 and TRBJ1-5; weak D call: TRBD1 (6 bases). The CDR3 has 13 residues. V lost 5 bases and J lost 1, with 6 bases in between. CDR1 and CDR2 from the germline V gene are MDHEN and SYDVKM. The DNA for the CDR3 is TGTGCCAGCAGTACAGGGAGCAATCAGCCCCAGCATTTT. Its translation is CASSTGSNQPQHF.

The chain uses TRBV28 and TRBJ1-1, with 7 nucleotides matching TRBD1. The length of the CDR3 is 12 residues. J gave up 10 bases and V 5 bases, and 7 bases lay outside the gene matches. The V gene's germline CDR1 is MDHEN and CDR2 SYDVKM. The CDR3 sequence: CASSDRTGGAFF. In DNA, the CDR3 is TGTGCCAGCAGTGACCGGACAGGCGGAGCTTTCTTT.

As DNA, the CDR3 is TGTGCCAGCAGCCCCGTGAGGGGCGGCTACACCTTC. Translated: CASSPVRGGYTF. The chain uses TRBV9 and TRBJ1-2; weak D call: TRBD1 (5 bases). Germline assignment: CDR1 SGDLS and CDR2 YYNGEE. Between the trimmed V and J ends, which lost 4 bases and 8 bases, there was a span of 12 bases. The CDR3 totals 12 residues.

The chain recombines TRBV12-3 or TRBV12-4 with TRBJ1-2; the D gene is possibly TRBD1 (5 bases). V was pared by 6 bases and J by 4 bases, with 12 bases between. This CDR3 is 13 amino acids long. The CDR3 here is CASSRDGFYGYTF. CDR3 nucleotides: TGTGCCAGCAGCCGGGACGGCTTCTATGGCTACACCTTC.

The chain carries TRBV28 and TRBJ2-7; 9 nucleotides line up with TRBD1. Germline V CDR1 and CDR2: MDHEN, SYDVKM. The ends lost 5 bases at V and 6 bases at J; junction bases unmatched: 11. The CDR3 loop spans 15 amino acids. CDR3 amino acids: CASSLAGTGKGEQYV. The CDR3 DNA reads TGTGCCAGCAGTCTGGCGGGGACAGGGAAGGGCGAGCAGTACGTC.

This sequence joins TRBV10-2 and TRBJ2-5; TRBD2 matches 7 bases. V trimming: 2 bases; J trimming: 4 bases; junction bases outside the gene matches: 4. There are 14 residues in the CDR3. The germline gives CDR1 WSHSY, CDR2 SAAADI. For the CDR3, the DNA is TGCGCCAGCAGTGAGGCGGGGAGGGTAGAGACCCAGTACTTC. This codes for CASSEAGRVETQYF.

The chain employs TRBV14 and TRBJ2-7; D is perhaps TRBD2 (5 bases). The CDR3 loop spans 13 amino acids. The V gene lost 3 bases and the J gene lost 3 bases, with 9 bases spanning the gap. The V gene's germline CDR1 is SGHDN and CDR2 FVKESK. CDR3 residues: CASSHGVFYEQYF. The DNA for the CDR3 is TGTGCCAGCAGCCACGGGGTCTTCTACGAGCAGTACTTC. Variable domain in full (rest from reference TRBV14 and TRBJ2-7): EAGVTQFPSHSVIEKGQTVTLRCDPISGHDNLYWYRRVMGKEIKFLLHFVKESKQDESGMPNNRFLAERTGGTYSTLKVQPAELEDSGVYFCASSHGVFYEQYFGPGTRLTVT.

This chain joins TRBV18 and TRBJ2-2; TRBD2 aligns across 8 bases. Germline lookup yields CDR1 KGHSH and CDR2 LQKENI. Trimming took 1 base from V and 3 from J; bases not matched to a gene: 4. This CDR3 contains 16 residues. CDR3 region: CASSPQSSGDTGELFF. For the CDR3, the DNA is TGTGCCAGCTCACCACAAAGTAGCGGGGACACCGGGGAGCTGTTTTTT.

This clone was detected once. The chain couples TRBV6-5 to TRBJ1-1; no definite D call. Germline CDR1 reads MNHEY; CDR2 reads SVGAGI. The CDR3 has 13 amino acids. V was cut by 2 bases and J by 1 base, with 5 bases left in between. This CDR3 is CASSYGKNTEAFF. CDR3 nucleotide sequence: TGTGCCAGCAGTTACGGCAAGAACACTGAAGCTTTCTTT.

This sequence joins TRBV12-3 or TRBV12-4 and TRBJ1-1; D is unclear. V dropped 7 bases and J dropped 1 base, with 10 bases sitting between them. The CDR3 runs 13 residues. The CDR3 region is CASMLSGNTEAFF. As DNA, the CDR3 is TGTGCCAGCATGCTCTCGGGGAACACTGAAGCTTTCTTT.

The CDR3 nucleotides are TGTGCCAGCAGCTTGGTATACAGTGAGAATCAGCCCCAGCATTTT. Translated: CASSLVYSENQPQHF. The V call is TRBV5-5, the J call TRBJ1-5; the D is unclear. CDR3 size: 15 residues. Trimming cost V 0 bases and J 4 bases, with 11 bases left between them. Germline CDR1 and CDR2: SGHKS and YYEKEE (reference sequence).

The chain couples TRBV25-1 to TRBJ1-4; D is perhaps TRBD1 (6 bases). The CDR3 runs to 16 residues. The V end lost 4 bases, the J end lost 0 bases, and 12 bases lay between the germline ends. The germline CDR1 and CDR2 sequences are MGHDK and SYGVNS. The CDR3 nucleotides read TGTGCCAGCAGTGCAGGACAGTTTGCAACTAATGAAAAACTGTTTTTT. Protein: CASSAGQFATNEKLFF.